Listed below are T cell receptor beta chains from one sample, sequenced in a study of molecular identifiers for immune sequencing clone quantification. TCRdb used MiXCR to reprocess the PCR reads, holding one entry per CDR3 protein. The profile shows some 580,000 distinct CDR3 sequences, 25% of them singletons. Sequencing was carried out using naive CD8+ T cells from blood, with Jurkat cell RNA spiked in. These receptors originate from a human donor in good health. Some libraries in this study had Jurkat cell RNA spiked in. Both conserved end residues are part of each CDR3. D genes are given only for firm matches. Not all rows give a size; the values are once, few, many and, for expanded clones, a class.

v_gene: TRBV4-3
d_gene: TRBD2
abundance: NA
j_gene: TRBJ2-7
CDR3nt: TGCGCCAGCAGCCAGGAAACTAGCGGGGGGGCCCACGAGCAGTACTTC
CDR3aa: CASSQETSGGAHEQYF

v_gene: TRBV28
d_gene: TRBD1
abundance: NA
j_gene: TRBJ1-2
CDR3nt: TGTGCCAGCAGTTTCCCTCGATCCCGGGACAGGGCCTATGGCTACACCTTC
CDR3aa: CASSFPRSRDRAYGYTF

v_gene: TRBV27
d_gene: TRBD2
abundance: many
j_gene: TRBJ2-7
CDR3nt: TGTGCCAGCAGCCGGGGACTAGCGGACTACGAGCAGTACTTC
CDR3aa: CASSRGLADYEQYF

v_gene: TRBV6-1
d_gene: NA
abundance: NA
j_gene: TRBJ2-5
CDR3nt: TGTACCAGCGTGCAGCTTGGGACCCAGTACTTC
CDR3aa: CTSVQLGTQYF

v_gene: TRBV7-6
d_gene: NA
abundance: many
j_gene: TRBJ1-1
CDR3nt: TGTGCCAGCAGCTTATCCCCCGGACCTTTTGAAGCTTTCTTT
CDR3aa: CASSLSPGPFEAFF

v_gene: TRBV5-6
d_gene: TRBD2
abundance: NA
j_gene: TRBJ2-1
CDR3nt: TGTGCCAGCAGCTTAGGTAGCGGGGCCTTAGGGCAGTTCTTC
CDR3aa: CASSLGSGALGQFF

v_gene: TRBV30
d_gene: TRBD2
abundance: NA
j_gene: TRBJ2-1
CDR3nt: TGTGCCTGGAACGGGGGGGGCGCTCAGCAGTTCTTC
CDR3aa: CAWNGGGAQQFF

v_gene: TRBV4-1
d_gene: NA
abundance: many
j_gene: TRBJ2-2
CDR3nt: TGCGCCAGCAGCCAAGATTGGATCCAGGGGAGGACCGGGGAGCTGTTTTTT
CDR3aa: CASSQDWIQGRTGELFF

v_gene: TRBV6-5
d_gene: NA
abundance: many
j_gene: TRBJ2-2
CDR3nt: TGTGCCAGCAGTTACTCAGGCGAGACCGGGGAGCTGTTTTTT
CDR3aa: CASSYSGETGELFF

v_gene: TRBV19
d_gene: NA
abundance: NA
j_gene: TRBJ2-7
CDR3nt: TGTGCCAGTAGTAGCCGCGCCAGGGCCTACGAGCAGTACTTC
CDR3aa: CASSSRARAYEQYF

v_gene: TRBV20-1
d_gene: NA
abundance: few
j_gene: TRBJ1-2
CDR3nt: TGCAGTGCTAGACCGGGACTGGACATCTATGGCTACACCTTC
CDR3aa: CSARPGLDIYGYTF

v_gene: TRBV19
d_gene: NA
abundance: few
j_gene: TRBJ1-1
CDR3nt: TGTGCCAGTAACGAGGGGTTAACTGAAGCTTTCTTT
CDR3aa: CASNEGLTEAFF

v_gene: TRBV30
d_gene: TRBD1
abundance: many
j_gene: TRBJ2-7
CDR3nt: TGTGCCTGGAGTCACACAGGGGGCGGACTGGAGCAGTACTTC
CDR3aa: CAWSHTGGGLEQYF

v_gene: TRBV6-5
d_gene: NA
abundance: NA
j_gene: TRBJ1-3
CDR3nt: TGTGTCTCTTACGGGGGTTCCTCTGGAAACACCATATATTTT
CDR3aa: CVSYGGSSGNTIYF

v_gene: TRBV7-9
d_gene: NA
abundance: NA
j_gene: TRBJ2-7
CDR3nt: TGTCCCAGCAGCTTAGGGCCACAGACAAACTTC
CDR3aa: CPSSLGPQTNF